This TCR beta chain was captured by sequencing in a study of CD8 T cells in ankylosing spondylitis. The germline CDR1 and CDR2 sequences are DFQATT and SNEGSKA (reference sequence). The CDR3 length is 14 residues. The V gene end was trimmed by 4 bases and the J gene end by 3 bases; junction bases not matched to a gene: 5. This clonotype was observed a handful of times. TCRdb reanalysed the 5' RACE reads using MiXCR and keeps one entry per CDR3 protein. This sample has 200,000 or so distinct CDR3 sequences, with around 25% found just once. The sample was blood, either unsorted or a sorted T cell fraction (not recorded which). This chain joins TRBV20-1 and TRBJ2-7; 11 bases fit TRBD2. This clonotype was obtained from a male donor with ankylosing spondylitis or in good health (not recorded which). For the CDR3, the DNA is TGCAGTGCTACAATGACTAGCGGGATCTACGAGCAGTACTTC. Translating it yields CSATMTSGIYEQYF.